This T cell receptor beta chain is drawn from a study of early T cells in non-severe SARS-CoV-2 infection. Across the study: The sequenced material was bulk RNA from unsorted whole blood, and its chains were unpaired. Study results and limitations: CD4 and private specificities were missed by VDJdb matching, which favored anti-spike CD8 responses.

Individual cDNA molecules were tagged with unique molecular identifiers. TCRdb called the 5' RACE reads again in MiXCR, with one record for every CDR3 protein. The table lists around 84,000 distinct CDR3 sequences, over 10% of them singletons, with about 2.7% in the top ten. The germline V gene has CDR1 DFQATT and CDR2 SNEGSKA (reference sequence). The CDR3 consists of 13 residues. V was clipped by 1 base and J by 2 bases, with 7 bases between them. To note about this clonotype: Its antigen is not known.

This receptor was identified in an adult who was a healthcare worker with PCR-confirmed SARS-CoV-2 infection or an uninfected control (not recorded which). Specimen: whole blood. This chain uses TRBV20-1 with TRBJ2-3; the D gene is possibly TRBD1 (5 bases). CDR3 protein: CSARAQATDTQYF. For the CDR3, the DNA is TGCAGTGCTAGAGCACAGGCCACAGATACGCAGTATTTT.